This T cell receptor beta chain was found in a study of blood T cell repertoires in COVID-19. The study assigned cohorts using participant-reported clinical history. Produced via immunoSEQ multiplex PCR; TCRdb's table is partial and in-frame only. The sample includes approximately 250,000 clones, around 80% of them seen just once. The CDR3 is 13 amino acids. V was cut by 3 bases and J by 2 bases, with 7 bases left in between. About this clone itself: This specimen includes other DNA sequences encoding the same CDR3.

The TCR sequence derives from a man aged 25 to 40 with acute COVID-19. Sequenced sample: PBMCs or T cells enriched from blood (not recorded which). This rearrangement joins TRBV12-3 or TRBV12-4 to TRBJ1-1, with D possibly TRBD1 on 5 matching bases. The CDR3 loop reads CASSLTVNTEAFF. As DNA, the CDR3 is TGTGCCAGCAGTTTGACAGTAAACACTGAAGCTTTCTTT.